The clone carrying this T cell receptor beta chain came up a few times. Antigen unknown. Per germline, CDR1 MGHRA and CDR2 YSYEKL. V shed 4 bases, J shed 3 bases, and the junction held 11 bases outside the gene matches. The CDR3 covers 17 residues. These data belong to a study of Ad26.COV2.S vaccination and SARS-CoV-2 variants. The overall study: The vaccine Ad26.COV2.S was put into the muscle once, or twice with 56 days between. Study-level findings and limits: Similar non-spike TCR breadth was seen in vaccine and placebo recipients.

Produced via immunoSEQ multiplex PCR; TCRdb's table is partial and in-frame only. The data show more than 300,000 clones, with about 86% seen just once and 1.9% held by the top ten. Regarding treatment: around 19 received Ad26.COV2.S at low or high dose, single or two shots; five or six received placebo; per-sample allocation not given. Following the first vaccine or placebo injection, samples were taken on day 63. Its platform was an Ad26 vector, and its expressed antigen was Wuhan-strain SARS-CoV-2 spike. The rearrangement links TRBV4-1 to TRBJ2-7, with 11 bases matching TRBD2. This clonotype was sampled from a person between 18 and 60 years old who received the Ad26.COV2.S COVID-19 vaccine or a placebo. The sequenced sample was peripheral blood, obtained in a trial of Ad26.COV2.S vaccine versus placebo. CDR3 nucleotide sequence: TGCGCCAGCAGCCGGGGGCTAGCGGGGGGCGGATTCTACGAGCAGTACTTC. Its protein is CASSRGLAGGGFYEQYF.